What follows is one TCR beta chain and its context. The record originates from a study of cytomegalovirus exposure and HLA in healthy donors. The CDR3 is made up of 14 amino acids. Looked up from germline, CDR1 is MDHEN and CDR2 is SYDVKM. V was clipped by 5 bases and J by 14 bases, with 24 bases between them. Method: immunoSEQ multiplex PCR; TCRdb's copy keeps in-frame clones and lacks some. Among 110,000 to 150,000 clones listed, about 95% were seen once. This clonotype was sampled from a man aged 18 to 29 in good health and CMV-seropositive. Sequenced material: PBMCs. J is TRBJ1-2 and V is TRBV28; D not resolved. As DNA, the CDR3 is TGTGCCAGCAGTCCCCCGATCCCCGGGCCCCGGGATACCTTC. Its protein product is CASSPPIPGPRDTF.